A single sample gave rise to the 3 T cell receptor beta chains below, sequenced in a study of cytomegalovirus exposure and HLA in healthy donors. Use of 60 Vbeta and 13 Jbeta primers characterized the PCR. Here immunoSEQ multiplex PCR was the method, and the copy in TCRdb shows in-frame clones only, minus some. Here the sample spans 200,000 or so clones, 75% to 90% being singletons. The sample comprised PBMCs. The source is a boy younger than 10 in good health and CMV-seronegative.

The rearrangement links TRBV30 to TRBJ2-2, with a weak D call TRBD2 (6 bases). With 8 bases removed from V and 5 bases from J, the gap between germline ends came to 12 bases. The CDR3 spans 12 residues. From germline, CDR1 is GTSNPN and CDR2 SVGIG (reference sequence). CDR3 in DNA: TGTGCCGGATTGGGGGGTACCGGGGAGCTGTTTTTT. It encodes CAGLGGTGELFF.

This chain links TRBV5-4 with TRBJ2-5; 11 bases map to TRBD2. The better agreement between TRBJ2-7 and the DNA end casts doubt on the J call. This CDR3 is built from 15 residues. Germline lookup yields CDR1 SGHNT and CDR2 YYREEE (reference sequence). The CDR3 region has the DNA TGTGCCAGCAGCTTGTCCATAGCGGGAGGGGTCGAGCAGTACTTC. Translating gives CASSLSIAGGVEQYF.

This sequence joins TRBV4-2 and TRBJ2-1; 8 bases align to TRBD2. Germline trimming cut 3 bases from V and 1 base from J; bases unmatched to any gene: 11. The length of the CDR3 is 18 residues. Germline-derived CDR1 and CDR2 are LGHNA and YNFKEQ. DNA for the CDR3: TGTGCCAGCAGCCACTCCTTGGGGGGCGGGAGGTCCTACAATGAGCAGTTCTTC. The encoded protein is CASSHSLGGGRSYNEQFF.